The rows below give T cell receptor beta chains drawn from one sample of a study of T-cell reconstitution after alpha-beta-depleted transplantation in children. TCRdb re-derived calls from the PCR reads in MiXCR, one entry per CDR3 protein. Of approximately 240,000 distinct CDR3 sequences detected, approximately 10% appear once; the ten largest clones hold 28%. Sequencing used PBMCs, obtained before TCRalphabeta/CD19-depleted stem cell transplant. These receptors were taken from a child less than two years old with acute myeloid leukemia, due to receive a stem cell transplant. CDR3s include the opening cysteine and the closing phenylalanine or tryptophan. D genes are given only for firm matches. Clone size is shown for a subset of rows, as once, few, many or a class of expanded clone.

>TRBJ2-5|TRBD1|many|TRBV7-7
CASSPGQGMETQYF
TGTGCTAGCAGCCCCGGACAGGGGATGGAGACCCAGTACTTC
>TRBJ2-6|.|many|TRBV29-1
CSVVKSGANVLTF
TGCAGCGTTGTGAAATCTGGGGCCAACGTCCTGACTTTC
>TRBJ2-1|.|many|TRBV3-1
CASGETAGYSIYNEQFF
TGTGCCAGCGGAGAGACGGCAGGGTATTCCATATACAATGAGCAGTTCTTC
>TRBJ1-2|TRBD1|many|TRBV30
CAWSVLGGDGYTF
TGTGCCTGGAGTGTACTAGGGGGCGATGGCTACACCTTC
>TRBJ2-1|TRBD2|many|TRBV9
CASSTGSGSYNEQFF
TGTGCCAGCAGCACCGGTAGCGGGAGCTACAATGAGCAGTTCTTC
>TRBJ2-7|.|many|TRBV1
CTSSQARHTSELSYEQYF
TGCACCAGCAGCCAGGCCCGGCATACTAGCGAGCTCTCCTACGAGCAGTACTTC
>TRBJ2-7|.|.|TRBV18
CASSPQAGDEQYF
TGTGCCAGCTCACCACAGGCAGGGGACGAGCAGTACTTC
>TRBJ2-1|TRBD2|few|TRBV10-3
CAIWSGSYNEQFF
TGTGCCATATGGAGCGGGAGCTACAATGAGCAGTTCTTC
>TRBJ2-1|TRBD2|many|TRBV4-3
CASSQWLAGANEQFF
TGCGCCAGCAGCCAATGGCTAGCGGGAGCCAATGAGCAGTTCTTC
>TRBJ2-3|.|many|TRBV7-6
CASSPVGIRTDTQYF
TGTGCCAGCAGCCCCGTAGGGATCCGCACAGATACGCAGTATTTT
>TRBJ1-2|.|many|TRBV28
CASSFRRAVYGYTF
TGTGCCAGCAGTTTCCGGAGGGCGGTCTATGGCTACACCTTC
>TRBJ2-3|TRBD2|.|TRBV19
CASSISAGGTDTQYF
TGTGCCAGTAGTATTTCGGCGGGAGGCACAGATACGCAGTATTTT
>TRBJ2-7|.|many|TRBV18
CASSPRDWSYEQYF
TGTGCCAGCTCACCCCGGGACTGGTCCTACGAGCAGTACTTC
>TRBJ2-7|.|many|TRBV16
CASSQSTGILNEQYF
TGTGCCAGCAGCCAATCAACAGGGATTCTCAACGAGCAGTACTTC
>TRBJ2-3|TRBD1|few|TRBV10-3
CAISLGTGYTDTQYF
TGTGCCATCAGCCTCGGGACAGGCTACACAGATACGCAGTATTTT
>TRBJ1-2|.|few|TRBV7-2
CASKSAGTLNGYTF
TGTGCCAGCAAATCCGCGGGGACCCTGAATGGCTACACCTTC
>TRBJ2-7|TRBD2|many|TRBV6-2/TRBV6-3
CASKYSGLAGPFGTYEQYF
TGTGCCAGCAAATACAGCGGACTAGCGGGACCATTCGGGACCTACGAGCAGTACTTC
>TRBJ2-1|TRBD2|few|TRBV20-1
CSASRISGSLSYNEQFF
TGCAGTGCTAGTCGAATTAGCGGGTCCCTCTCCTACAATGAGCAGTTCTTC
>TRBJ2-7|.|many|TRBV6-1
CASSETGEQYF
TGTGCCAGCAGTGAAACCGGGGAGCAGTACTTC
>TRBJ2-3|.|many|TRBV5-1
CASSLWEDTQYF
TGCGCCAGCAGCTTATGGGAAGATACGCAGTATTTT
>TRBJ2-4|.|many|TRBV5-8
CASSFWGAVDKNIQYF
TGTGCCAGCAGCTTTTGGGGGGCGGTGGACAAAAACATTCAGTACTTC
>TRBJ2-6|TRBD2|.|TRBV5-1
CASRTSGTTSGANVLTF
TGCGCCAGCAGGACTAGCGGGACCACCTCTGGGGCCAACGTCCTGACTTTC
>TRBJ1-5|.|many|TRBV3-1
CASAVTVNQPQHF
TGTGCCAGCGCGGTGACAGTCAATCAGCCCCAGCATTTT
>TRBJ2-2|.|many|TRBV12-3/TRBV12-4
CASSSQGTLGATGELFF
TGTGCCAGCAGTTCACAGGGTACGTTAGGCGCTACCGGGGAGCTGTTTTTT
>TRBJ2-4|TRBD1|many|TRBV19
CASSTRDRGLERIQYF
TGTGCCAGTAGTACCCGGGACAGGGGGCTCGAACGCATTCAGTACTTC
>TRBJ2-7|TRBD1|many|TRBV5-1
CASSLDRGYEQYF
TGCGCCAGCAGCTTGGACAGGGGTTACGAGCAGTACTTC
>TRBJ2-7|.|many|TRBV12-3/TRBV12-4
CASSLTTGPYEQYF
TGTGCCAGCAGTCTAACGACAGGCCCCTACGAGCAGTACTTC
>TRBJ1-1|.|many|TRBV7-9
CASSLLLSTEAFF
TGTGCCAGCAGCTTATTGCTTAGCACTGAAGCTTTCTTT
>TRBJ2-2|.|many|TRBV6-1
CASRPGQSTGELFF
TGTGCCAGCAGACCTGGACAGTCCACCGGGGAGCTGTTTTTT
>TRBJ1-2|.|many|TRBV7-2
CASSPGTDYGYTF
TGTGCCAGCAGCCCCGGGACTGACTATGGCTACACCTTC
>TRBJ2-3|TRBD2|many|TRBV20-1
CSASASGGIPFKDTQYF
TGCAGTGCTAGCGCTAGCGGGGGGATCCCATTTAAAGATACGCAGTATTTT
>TRBJ2-7|TRBD1|many|TRBV20-1
CSARDGTGDSRGHEQYF
TGCAGTGCTAGAGATGGGACAGGGGATTCTCGGGGCCACGAGCAGTACTTC
>TRBJ2-7|TRBD2|many|TRBV27
CASSLRLAAAYEQYF
TGTGCCAGCAGTTTGCGGCTAGCGGCAGCCTACGAGCAGTACTTC
>TRBJ2-3|TRBD1|many|TRBV20-1
CSASLWDRLGTDTQYF
TGCAGTGCCTCCCTATGGGACAGGTTAGGGACAGATACGCAGTATTTT
>TRBJ1-1|.|few|TRBV6-5
CASRTVTEAFF
TGTGCCAGCAGAACGGTCACTGAAGCTTTCTTT
>TRBJ1-4|TRBD1|few|TRBV20-1
CSARQGATNEKLFF
TGCAGTGCGCGACAGGGGGCAACTAATGAAAAACTGTTTTTT
>TRBJ1-5|.|many|TRBV6-1
CASRPGYSNQPQHF
TGTGCCAGCAGGCCTGGTTATAGCAATCAGCCCCAGCATTTT
>TRBJ2-1|TRBD1|many|TRBV5-1
CASGQGVFDNEQFF
TGCGCCAGCGGACAGGGGGTCTTCGACAATGAGCAGTTCTTC
>TRBJ2-5|.|.|TRBV6-2/TRBV6-3
CASSYGGSPTIQYF
TGTGCCAGCAGTTACGGTGGTAGCCCCACTATCCAGTACTTC
>TRBJ2-3|TRBD1|many|TRBV5-1
CASSLGTGGTDTQYF
TGCGCCAGCAGCTTGGGGACAGGGGGCACAGATACGCAGTATTTT
>TRBJ1-2|.|many|TRBV5-1
CASRPDEAYGYTF
TGCGCCAGCAGACCGGACGAGGCCTATGGCTACACCTTC
>TRBJ2-7|.|many|TRBV5-1
CASSVASDTSSSYEQYF
TGCGCCAGCAGCGTGGCTTCGGACACCTCGAGCTCCTACGAGCAGTACTTC
>TRBJ2-1|TRBD1|many|TRBV5-1
CASSWTGATDYNEQFF
TGCGCCAGCAGCTGGACAGGGGCGACAGATTACAATGAGCAGTTCTTC
>TRBJ2-1|.|many|TRBV5-1
CASSLRGSSNEQFF
TGCGCCAGCAGCTTGCGGGGTAGCAGCAATGAGCAGTTCTTC
>TRBJ1-1|.|many|TRBV29-1
CSARKLDSWNTEALF
TGCAGCGCCCGTAAGCTGGACAGTTGGAACACTGAAGCTTTGTTT
>TRBJ2-1|TRBD1|many|TRBV15
CATSRGQGWNEQFF
TGTGCCACCAGCAGAGGACAGGGGTGGAATGAGCAGTTCTTC
>TRBJ1-4|.|many|TRBV5-1
CASSRTTGAPYSNEKLFF
TGCGCCAGCAGCCGGACGACGGGAGCCCCCTACAGTAATGAAAAACTGTTTTTT
>TRBJ1-5|.|.|TRBV7-8
CASSLGHSAQHF
TGTGCCAGCAGCTTAGGGCATTCTGCCCAGCATTTT